This entry describes one T cell receptor beta chain. The sample originates from a study of T cells in Graves' hyperthyroidism and ophthalmopathy. TCR beta CDR3 regions were amplified from RNA transcripts. During a first-round RT-PCR of the TCR CDR3, the HTBI primer set was used. TCRdb itself ran the multiplex PCR reads through MiXCR, one entry per CDR3 protein. The sample lists 550,000 to 800,000 distinct CDR3 sequences; approximately 15% were seen once. Thyroid ultrasound and orbital computed tomography, with clinical symptoms and serum thyroxine and TRAb, informed diagnoses. From roughly 10 ml of fresh peripheral blood, PBMCs were isolated. The CDR3 is made up of 15 amino acids. Germline loops: CDR1 SEHNR, CDR2 FQNEAQ (reference sequence). Between the trimmed V and J ends, which lost 1 base and 5 bases, there was a span of 14 bases.

The sample consisted of blood. This TCR derives from a man aged 50-59 years with Graves' hyperthyroidism. The chain recombines TRBV7-9 with TRBJ1-1; the D gene is possibly TRBD1 (5 bases). The CDR3 sequence is CASSLGVRERTEAFF. CDR3 DNA: TGTGCCAGCAGCTTAGGAGTCAGGGAGAGGACTGAAGCTTTCTTT.